The present T cell receptor (beta chain) was sequenced within a study of shared clonotypes between healthy human individuals. Study-wide background: A donor's plate count was three for CD4 naive and three for CD4 memory; CD8 naive had two and CD8 memory one.

Some clones are missing from TCRdb's copy, which holds only in-frame ones; the method was immunoSEQ multiplex PCR. The table lists roughly 2.2 million clones, approximately 93% of them singletons. The study, taken as a whole, reports: Collection of samples was limited to blood; tissue repertoires likely differ. Naive CD4 clonotypes overlapped across a few donors at around 4.8%.

Germline-derived CDR1 and CDR2 are SGHNT and YYREEE (reference sequence). The CDR3 covers 13 residues. Trimming left V 3 bases short and J 7 bases short, with 13 bases between. Details on this clone: Its antigen is not known.

The receptor comes from a man younger than 35 in good health. Some clones in this sample may be carry-over from other donors' samples. The V and J genes are TRBV5-4 and TRBJ1-1; TRBD1 is a possible D gene (6 bases). Sequenced input: naive CD4+ T cells from PBMCs. Documented subset: CD45RA+ positively selected. The CDR3 is CASSSYRGLEAFF. As DNA, the CDR3 is TGTGCCAGCAGCTCGTACCGGGGGCTTGAAGCTTTCTTT.